In this sample, the clone carrying this T cell receptor beta chain turned up many times. Its matching antigen is unknown. Combining a sample-barcoded 5' primer with a J-beta primer mix, a second PCR ran for roughly 7 to 11 cycles. Each cDNA molecule carried a tag from a template-switch adaptor that contained 12 random nucleotides. A single record per CDR3 protein comes from TCRdb applying MiXCR to the 5' RACE reads. The table shows more than 800,000 distinct CDR3 sequences, with under 35% occurring only once. The sample belongs to a study of blood T cells in healthy people across ages. Whole-study results and caveats: No one knew whether donors had CMV, which possibly confounded expanded clonotype changes. Per million T cells, TCR beta diversity dropped about linearly as age rose. Long-lived and aged donors differed, with more naive CD4+ cells and higher diversity in the long-lived.

Germline CDR1 MNHNY, CDR2 SVGAGI (reference sequence). The V gene lost 4 bases and the J gene lost 4 bases, with 13 bases spanning the gap. CDR3 size: 14 residues. The sequence was obtained from a woman of 80 years or more in good health. The sample consisted of blood. The chain links TRBV6-6 to TRBJ1-2, with TRBD1 as a possible D gene (5 bases). The CDR3, as DNA: TGTGCCAGCAGTTCCGGGGGAGTGAGCTATGGCTACACCTTC. It translates to CASSSGGVSYGYTF.